These 18 T cell receptor beta chains came from one sample sequenced in a study of shared clonotypes between healthy human individuals. In the naive CD8 group, cells lacked CD45RO and were positively selected for CCR7, so terminally differentiated effector memory CD45RA+ cells were left out. Sequencing used immunoSEQ multiplex PCR; TCRdb keeps in-frame clones, though not all of them. Here the sample spans about 2 million clones, approximately 95% being singletons. The sample consisted of naive CD8+ T cells sorted from blood. These receptors all stem from a man aged 18 to 35 in good health.

This clone was seen once. The V and J genes are TRBV11-2 and TRBJ2-1; D tentatively fits TRBD1 or TRBD2 (5 bases each). The CDR3 length is 18 residues. Trimming left V 5 bases short and J 6 bases short, with 26 bases between. Germline V gene lookup returns CDR1 SGHAT and CDR2 FQNNGV. The CDR3 is CASSLLPLGSEGVNEQFF. CDR3 DNA: TGTGCCAGCAGCCTCCTACCACTGGGGAGCGAAGGGGTCAATGAGCAGTTCTTC.

This chain's CDR3 is CASSFTGDQYEQYF. CDR3 nucleotide sequence: TGTGCCAGCAGTTTTACAGGGGACCAATACGAGCAGTACTTC. V and J are TRBV28 and TRBJ2-7, with 7 bases aligning to TRBD1. The CDR3 runs 14 residues. V shed 3 bases, J shed 4 bases, and the junction held 6 bases outside the gene matches. Germline lookup yields CDR1 MDHEN and CDR2 SYDVKM.

Comment on this clone: Other DNA variants within this sample encode the same CDR3. V usage is TRBV7-2 and J usage is TRBJ2-7; 9 bases fit TRBD1. Germline lookup yields CDR1 SGHTA and CDR2 FQGNSA. The CDR3 loop spans 13 amino acids. Trimming cost V 4 bases and J 3 bases; bases outside gene matches: 1. The CDR3 reads CASSSTGGYEQYF. In DNA form, the CDR3 reads TGTGCCAGCAGCTCGACAGGGGGCTACGAGCAGTACTTC.

The V gene is TRBV10-1, the J gene TRBJ1-1; tentatively, D is TRBD1 (5 bases). CDR1 is WNHNN and CDR2 is SYGVQD in the germline V gene (reference sequence). CDR3 length: 15 residues. Trimming pared 2 bases from V and 6 bases from J, leaving 16 bases between. The CDR3 nucleotides are TGCGCCAGCAGTGAGCAACCGGCAGGGACGGCTGAAGCTTTCTTT. Protein: CASSEQPAGTAEAFF.

This clone was seen once. This chain links TRBV27 with TRBJ2-5; D unresolved. Trimming removed 2 bases from V and 0 bases from J, with 10 bases in between. CDR1 is MNHEY, CDR2 SMNVEV, per germline (reference sequence). The CDR3 is made up of 15 amino acids. The CDR3 loop is CASSLRGWYQETQYF. As DNA, the CDR3 is TGTGCCAGCAGTTTACGAGGCTGGTACCAAGAGACCCAGTACTTC.

J is TRBJ1-6 and V is TRBV6-1, with a possible D match to TRBD1 (5 bases). Trimming cost V 0 bases and J 0 bases, with 15 bases left between them. The germline V gene encodes CDR1 MNHNS and CDR2 SASEGT. The CDR3 runs to 19 residues. The CDR3 DNA reads as TGTGCCAGCAGTGAAGCGCTTAGGGGCTTCAGCTCCTATAATTCACCCCTCCACTTT. Encoded protein: CASSEALRGFSSYNSPLHF.

This clone was picked up one time. The rearrangement uses TRBV18 and TRBJ1-4, with D perhaps TRBD1 (5 bases). The CDR3 has 20 amino acids. Germline values: CDR1 KGHSH, CDR2 LQKENI. Trimming took off 5 bases at V and 0 bases at J, with 25 bases between the two ends. The CDR3, as DNA: TGTGCCAGCTCAGCAGAACCGGGACTTTCCCTCGTTGCAACTAATGAAAAACTGTTTTTT. Protein: CASSAEPGLSLVATNEKLFF.

As concerns this clone: Other DNA variants within this sample encode the same CDR3. The rearrangement joins TRBV6-5 to TRBJ2-7; D unresolved. V was cut by 0 bases and J by 3 bases, with 6 bases left in between. CDR3 length equals 13 residues. The germline gives CDR1 MNHEY, CDR2 SVGAGI. CDR3 amino acids: CASSYSDSYEQYF. The CDR3 nucleotides read TGTGCCAGCAGTTACTCGGATAGCTACGAGCAGTACTTC.

CDR3 sequence: CASSPGDRGYTEAFF. CDR3 in DNA: TGTGCCAGCAGTCCTGGGGACAGGGGCTACACTGAAGCTTTCTTT. This sequence joins TRBV6-5 and TRBJ1-1, with 10 positions matching TRBD1. The CDR3 covers 15 residues. Trimming cost V 5 bases and J 3 bases; bases outside gene matches: 6. The germline CDR1 and CDR2 sequences are MNHEY and SVGAGI.

The chain recombines TRBV30 with TRBJ2-3, with TRBD2 matching over 8 bases. CDR1 and CDR2 from the germline V gene are GTSNPN and SVGIG (reference sequence). The CDR3 has 16 amino acids. V shed 2 bases, J shed 0 bases, and the junction held 7 bases outside the gene matches. The CDR3 DNA reads TGTGCCTGGAGTCACGGGAGGGACATCAGCACAGATACGCAGTATTTT. Residues: CAWSHGRDISTDTQYF. Filled out from reference TRBV30 and TRBJ2-3, the complete variable domain reads SQTIHQWPATLVQPVGSPLSLECTVEGTSNPNLYWYRQAAGRGLQLLFYSVGIGQISSEVPQNLSASRPQDRQFILSSKKLLLSDSGFYLCAWSHGRDISTDTQYFGPGTRLTVL.

This clone was seen just once. The chain carries TRBV29-1 and TRBJ1-1; D remains unclear. V shed 4 bases and J shed 6 bases, with 12 bases lying between them. The CDR3 is made up of 12 amino acids. The germline gives CDR1 SQVTM, CDR2 ANQGSEA. CDR3 protein: CSVGQEGAEAFF. CDR3 nucleotides: TGCAGCGTTGGCCAGGAGGGCGCTGAAGCTTTCTTT.

The table lists this clone with a count of one. The J gene is TRBJ2-7, the V gene TRBV18, with D unresolved. Trimming stripped 0 bases from V and 3 bases from J, with 12 bases between. The V gene's germline CDR1 is KGHSH and CDR2 LQKENI. This CDR3 has 15 residues. CDR3 in DNA: TGTGCCAGCTCACCACCCAAAGGTAAAGACTACGAGCAGTACTTC. It is translated as CASSPPKGKDYEQYF.

V usage is TRBV4-2 and J usage is TRBJ2-7, with D uncertain. The CDR3 spans 15 residues. Trimming removed 1 base at V and 1 base at J, with 11 bases between. Germline loops: CDR1 LGHNA, CDR2 YNFKEQ. The DNA for the CDR3 is TGTGCCAGCAGCCAAGGGGAAGTGGGGTCCTACGAGCAGTACTTC. Its protein product is CASSQGEVGSYEQYF.

This clone was observed a single time. This chain links TRBV27 with TRBJ2-5; possibly TRBD1 for D (6 bases). The V end was cut by 6 bases, the J end by 5 bases, with 13 bases between. This CDR3 contains 13 residues. The germline CDR1 and CDR2 sequences are MNHEY and SMNVEV (reference sequence). The CDR3 nucleotides read TGTGCCAGCAGACTGGGACAATGGGAGACCCAGTACTTC. This encodes CASRLGQWETQYF.

CDR3 amino acids: CATSRRGLQETQYF. DNA for the CDR3: TGTGCCACCAGCAGAAGGGGACTTCAAGAGACCCAGTACTTC. This chain joins TRBV15 and TRBJ2-5; a possible D gene is TRBD2 (6 bases). V was clipped by 2 bases and J by 2 bases, with 9 bases between them. This CDR3 has 14 amino acids. Germline V gene sequence: CDR1 LNHNV, CDR2 YYDKDF (reference sequence).

The chain employs TRBV5-8 and TRBJ2-1; 8 nucleotides align to TRBD2. The CDR3 contains 15 residues. The germline gives CDR1 SGHTS, CDR2 YDEGEE. The junction had 12 bases not matched to a gene; V was cut back by 6 bases and J by 7 bases. CDR3 nucleotides: TGTGCCAGCACCCCACTGCGGGGCGGGGGGAATGAGCAGTTCTTC. This translates into CASTPLRGGGNEQFF. The variable domain in full, with the rest retrieved from reference TRBV5-8 and TRBJ2-1, is EAGVTQSPTHLIKTRGQQATLRCSPISGHTSVYWYQQALGLGLQFLLWYDEGEERNRGNFPPRFSGRQFPNYSSELNVNALELEDSALYLCASTPLRGGGNEQFFGPGTRLTVL.

The gene calls are TRBV7-9 and TRBJ2-7; 7 bases line up with TRBD2. From germline, CDR1 is SEHNR and CDR2 FQNEAQ (reference sequence). V shed 11 bases and J 6 bases; nucleotides not matched to a gene: 10. The CDR3 length is 12 residues. CDR3 sequence reads: CAGAGLMGEQYF. The CDR3, as DNA: TGTGCCGGAGCGGGACTCATGGGCGAGCAGTACTTC.

The chain combines TRBV6-5 with TRBJ2-5; 8 positions match TRBD2. V lost 4 bases and J lost 5; bases outside the gene matches: 9. CDR3 length: 15 residues. Looked up from germline, CDR1 is MNHEY and CDR2 is SVGAGI. DNA for the CDR3: TGTGCCAGCAGTTCCAGCGGGAGTATATCGGAGACCCAGTACTTC. Residues: CASSSSGSISETQYF.